The present T cell receptor beta chain was sequenced within a study of blood T cell repertoires in COVID-19. Turning to the study itself: T cells, B-cell-depleted T cells, or PBMCs provided the cDNA or gDNA that served as material.

The CDR3 runs 13 residues. V was cut by 4 bases and J by 4 bases, with 8 bases left in between. CDR1 and CDR2 from the germline V gene are LGHDT and YNNKEL (reference sequence). Original methodology: Nucleated cell number was recorded as an estimate derived from reference gene primer amplification. TCRdb's table, derived via immunoSEQ multiplex PCR, lists solely in-frame clones and lacks some. V and J calls plus clone size are reproduced from that table; the DNA served to infer D and trimming. The sample records about 220,000 clones, about 80% being singletons. Cohorts were determined from participant-reported clinical history. This clone has only a few counts.

Sample: PBMCs or T cells enriched from blood (not recorded which). J is TRBJ1-5 and V is TRBV3-1 (or the pseudogene TRBV3-2); D is undetermined. The TCR originated in a woman aged 45 to 65 who had been exposed to COVID-19. The CDR3 spells CASSRAGNQPQHF. The CDR3 bases are TGTGCCAGCAGCCGGGCGGGGAATCAGCCCCAGCATTTT.